The source of this TCR beta chain is a study of blood T cell repertoires in COVID-19. Generated by immunoSEQ multiplex PCR, the TCRdb table keeps only in-frame clones and is missing some. The sample has under 300,000 clones; around 87% are singletons. Germline CDR1 reads LNHDA; CDR2 reads SQIVND (reference sequence). CDR3 size: 14 residues. Germline trimming cut 6 bases from V and 1 base from J; bases unmatched to any gene: 3. This clone has a handful of counts. The chain uses TRBV19 and TRBJ2-3; 8 bases map to TRBD2. The sample was peripheral blood. The TCR originated in a woman in her sixties or seventies with active or convalescent COVID-19. CDR3: CASRDSGGTDTQYF. DNA for the CDR3: TGTGCCAGTAGGGATAGCGGGGGCACAGATACGCAGTATTTT.